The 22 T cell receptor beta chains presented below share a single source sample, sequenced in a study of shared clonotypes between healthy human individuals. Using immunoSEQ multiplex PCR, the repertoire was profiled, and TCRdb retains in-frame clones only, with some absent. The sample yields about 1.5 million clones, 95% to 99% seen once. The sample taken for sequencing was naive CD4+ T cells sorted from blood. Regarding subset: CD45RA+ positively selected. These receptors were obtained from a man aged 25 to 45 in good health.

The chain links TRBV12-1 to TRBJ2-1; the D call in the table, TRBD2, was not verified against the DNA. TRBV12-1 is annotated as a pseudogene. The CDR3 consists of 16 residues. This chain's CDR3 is CASTSPSNSLSNEQFF. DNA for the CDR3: TGTGCCAGCACCTCACCATCGAACTCATTAAGCAATGAGCAGTTCTTC.

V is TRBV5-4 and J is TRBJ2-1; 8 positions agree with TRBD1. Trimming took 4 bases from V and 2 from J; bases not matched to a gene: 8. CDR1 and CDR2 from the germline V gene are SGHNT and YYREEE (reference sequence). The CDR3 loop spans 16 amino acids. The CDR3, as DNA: TGTGCCAGCAGCAGCCAGGGGGCGGGCACCTACAATGAGCAGTTCTTC. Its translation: CASSSQGAGTYNEQFF.

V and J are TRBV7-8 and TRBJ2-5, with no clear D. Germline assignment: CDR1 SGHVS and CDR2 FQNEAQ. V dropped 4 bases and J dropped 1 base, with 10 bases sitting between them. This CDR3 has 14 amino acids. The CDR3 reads CASSSRSLQETQYF. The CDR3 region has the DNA TGTGCCAGCAGCTCCAGGTCACTCCAAGAGACCCAGTACTTC. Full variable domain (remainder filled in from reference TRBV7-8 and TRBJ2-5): GAGVSQSPRYKVAKRGQDVALRCDPISGHVSLFWYQQALGQGPEFLTYFQNEAQLDKSGLPSDRFFAERPEGSVSTLKIQRTQQEDSAVYLCASSSRSLQETQYFGPGTRLLVL.

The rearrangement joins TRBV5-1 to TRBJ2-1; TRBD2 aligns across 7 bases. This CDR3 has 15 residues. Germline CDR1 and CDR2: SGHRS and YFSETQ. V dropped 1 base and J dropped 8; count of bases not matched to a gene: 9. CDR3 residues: CASSLIGGRRHEQFF. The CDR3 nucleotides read TGCGCCAGCAGCTTGATTGGCGGGAGAAGGCATGAGCAGTTCTTC.

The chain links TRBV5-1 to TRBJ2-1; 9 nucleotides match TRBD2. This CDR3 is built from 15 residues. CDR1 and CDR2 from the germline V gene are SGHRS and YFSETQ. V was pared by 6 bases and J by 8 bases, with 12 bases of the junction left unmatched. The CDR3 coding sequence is TGCGCCAGCAAGACTCTCCTTAGCGGGAGAGATGAGCAGTTCTTC. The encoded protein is CASKTLLSGRDEQFF.

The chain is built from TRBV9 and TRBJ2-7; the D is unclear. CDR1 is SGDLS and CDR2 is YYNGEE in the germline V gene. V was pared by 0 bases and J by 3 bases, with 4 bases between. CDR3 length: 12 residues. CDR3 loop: CASSVADYEQYF. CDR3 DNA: TGTGCCAGCAGCGTAGCCGACTACGAGCAGTACTTC. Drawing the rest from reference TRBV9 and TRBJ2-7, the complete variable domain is DSGVTQTPKHLITATGQRVTLRCSPRSGDLSVYWYQQSLDQGLQFLIQYYNGEERAKGNILERFSAQQFPDLHSELNLSSLELGDSALYFCASSVADYEQYFGPGTRLTVT.

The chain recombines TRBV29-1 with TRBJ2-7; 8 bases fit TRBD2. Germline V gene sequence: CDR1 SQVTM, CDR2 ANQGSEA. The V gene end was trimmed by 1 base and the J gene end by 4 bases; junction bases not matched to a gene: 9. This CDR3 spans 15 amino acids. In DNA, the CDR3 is TGCAGCGTTGAAGTAGCGGAGCGGGAGAGGTACGAGCAGTACTTC. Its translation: CSVEVAERERYEQYF.

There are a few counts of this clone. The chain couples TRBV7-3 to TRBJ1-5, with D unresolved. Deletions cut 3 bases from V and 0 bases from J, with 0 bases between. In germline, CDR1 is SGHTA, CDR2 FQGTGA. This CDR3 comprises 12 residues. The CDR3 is CASSFSNQPQHF. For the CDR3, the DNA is TGTGCCAGCAGCTTTAGCAATCAGCCCCAGCATTTT.

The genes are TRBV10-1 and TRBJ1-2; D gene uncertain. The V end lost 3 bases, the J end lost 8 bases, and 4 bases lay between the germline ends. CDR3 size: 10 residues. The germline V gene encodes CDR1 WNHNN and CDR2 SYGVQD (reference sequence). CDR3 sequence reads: CASSDGGYTF. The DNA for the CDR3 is TGCGCCAGCAGTGATGGGGGCTACACCTTC.

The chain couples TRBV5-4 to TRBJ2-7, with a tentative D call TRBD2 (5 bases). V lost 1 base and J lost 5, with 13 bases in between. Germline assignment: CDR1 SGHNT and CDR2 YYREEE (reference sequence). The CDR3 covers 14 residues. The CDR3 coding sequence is TGTGCCAGCAGCTTGTCGGGAAGTTCCGACGAGCAGTACTTC. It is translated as CASSLSGSSDEQYF.

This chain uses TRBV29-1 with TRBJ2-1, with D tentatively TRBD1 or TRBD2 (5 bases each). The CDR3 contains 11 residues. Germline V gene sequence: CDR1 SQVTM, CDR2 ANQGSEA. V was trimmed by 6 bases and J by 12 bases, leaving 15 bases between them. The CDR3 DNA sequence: TGCAGCGTGGGGGACCCTGGACGGCAGTTCTTC. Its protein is CSVGDPGRQFF.

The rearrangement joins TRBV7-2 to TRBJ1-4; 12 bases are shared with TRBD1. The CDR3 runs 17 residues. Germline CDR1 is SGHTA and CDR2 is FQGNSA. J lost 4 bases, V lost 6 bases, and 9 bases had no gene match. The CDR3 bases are TGTGCCAGCAGTCGCCGGGACAGGGGGCTCAGTAATGAAAAACTGTTTTTT. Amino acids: CASSRRDRGLSNEKLFF.

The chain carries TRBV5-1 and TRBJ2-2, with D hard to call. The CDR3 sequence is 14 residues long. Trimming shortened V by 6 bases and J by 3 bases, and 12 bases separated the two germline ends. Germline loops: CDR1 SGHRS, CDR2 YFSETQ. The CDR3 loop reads CASNPLLHTGELFF. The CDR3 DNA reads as TGCGCCAGCAATCCGTTGCTTCACACCGGGGAGCTGTTTTTT.

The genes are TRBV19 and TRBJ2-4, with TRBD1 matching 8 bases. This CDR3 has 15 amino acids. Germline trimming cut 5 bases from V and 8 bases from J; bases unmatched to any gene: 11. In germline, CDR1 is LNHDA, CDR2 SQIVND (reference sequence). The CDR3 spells CASSFGQGATDIQYF. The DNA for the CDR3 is TGTGCCAGTAGTTTCGGACAGGGTGCTACGGACATTCAGTACTTC. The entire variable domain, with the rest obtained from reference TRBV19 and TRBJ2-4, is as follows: DGGITQSPKYLFRKEGQNVTLSCEQNLNHDAMYWYRQDPGQGLRLIYYSQIVNDFQKGDIAEGYSVSREKKESFPLTVTSAQKNPTAFYLCASSFGQGATDIQYFGAGTRLSVL.

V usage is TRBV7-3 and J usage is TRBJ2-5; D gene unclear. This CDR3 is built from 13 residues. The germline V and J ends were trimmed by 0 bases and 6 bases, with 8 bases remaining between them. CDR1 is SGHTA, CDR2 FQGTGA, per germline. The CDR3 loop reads CASSLTVTKTQYF. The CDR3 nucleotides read TGTGCCAGCAGCTTAACAGTGACCAAGACCCAGTACTTC.

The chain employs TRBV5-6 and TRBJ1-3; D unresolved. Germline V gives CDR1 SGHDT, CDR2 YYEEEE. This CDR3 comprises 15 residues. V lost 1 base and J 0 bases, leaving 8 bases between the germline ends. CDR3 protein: CASSLTVISGNTIYF. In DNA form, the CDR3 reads TGTGCCAGCAGCTTGACAGTCATCTCTGGAAACACCATATATTTT.

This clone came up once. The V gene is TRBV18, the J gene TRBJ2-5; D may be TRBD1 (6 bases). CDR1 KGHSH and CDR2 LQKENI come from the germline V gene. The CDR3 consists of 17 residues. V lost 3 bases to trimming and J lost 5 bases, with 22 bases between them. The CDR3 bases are TGTGCCAGCTCACCCGGGAACAGGGACCTTGGTATTGAGACCCAGTACTTC. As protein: CASSPGNRDLGIETQYF.

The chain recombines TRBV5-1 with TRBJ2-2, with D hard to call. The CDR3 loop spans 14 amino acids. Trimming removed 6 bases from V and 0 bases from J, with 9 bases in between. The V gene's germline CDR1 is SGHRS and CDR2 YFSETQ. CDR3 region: CASTSNPNTGELFF. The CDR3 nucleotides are TGCGCCAGCACTTCGAACCCGAACACCGGGGAGCTGTTTTTT.

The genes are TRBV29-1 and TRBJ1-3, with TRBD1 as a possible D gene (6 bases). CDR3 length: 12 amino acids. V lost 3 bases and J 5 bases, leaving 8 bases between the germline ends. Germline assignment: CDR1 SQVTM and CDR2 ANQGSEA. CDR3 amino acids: CSVEDRRNTIYF. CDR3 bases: TGCAGCGTTGAGGACAGAAGAAACACCATATATTTT.

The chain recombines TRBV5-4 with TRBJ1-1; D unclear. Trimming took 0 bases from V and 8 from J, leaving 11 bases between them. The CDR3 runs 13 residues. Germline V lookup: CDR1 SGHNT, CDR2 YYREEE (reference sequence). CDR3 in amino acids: CASSLDGGQEAFF. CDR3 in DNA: TGTGCCAGCAGCTTGGACGGCGGCCAAGAAGCTTTCTTT.

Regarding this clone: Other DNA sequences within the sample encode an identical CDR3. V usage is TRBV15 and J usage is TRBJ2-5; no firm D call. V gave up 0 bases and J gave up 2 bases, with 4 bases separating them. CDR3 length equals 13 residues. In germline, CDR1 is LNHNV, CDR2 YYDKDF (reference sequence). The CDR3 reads CATSRDSQETQYF. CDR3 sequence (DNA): TGTGCCACCAGCAGAGACTCACAAGAGACCCAGTACTTC.

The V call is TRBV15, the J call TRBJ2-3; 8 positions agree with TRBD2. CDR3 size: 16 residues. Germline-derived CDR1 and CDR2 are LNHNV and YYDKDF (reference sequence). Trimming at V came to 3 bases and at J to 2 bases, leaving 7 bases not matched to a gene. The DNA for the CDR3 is TGTGCCACCAGCAGTAGACTAGCGAAAAACACAGATACGCAGTATTTT. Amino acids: CATSSRLAKNTDTQYF.